This is a list of T cell receptor beta chains from one sample in a study of spatial heterogeneity in lung cancer. One entry per CDR3 protein results from TCRdb running MiXCR on the 5' RACE reads. The sample yields about 75,000 distinct CDR3 sequences, more than 10% seen once. The sample in question was PBMCs, obtained at surgery. The receptors come from a male donor with early-stage non-small cell lung cancer. Each CDR3 is given with its conserved first and last residue. A D gene is named only where the DNA matches it firmly. The listing skips clone size in some rows; elsewhere it reads once, few, many or a size class.

TGCGCCAGCAGCTATACAGGGTACGGCACTGAAGCTTTCTTT,CASSYTGYGTEAFF,14,-,TRBV5-1,few,TRBJ1-1
TGCAGCGTTCAAGAGGGGGGGGCCTACGAGCAGTACTTC,CSVQEGGAYEQYF,13,-,TRBV29-1,-,TRBJ2-7
TGTGCCAGCAGTTACGGTTCGGGACAGACAACCTACGAGCAGTACTTC,CASSYGSGQTTYEQYF,16,TRBD1,TRBV6-2/TRBV6-3,many,TRBJ2-7
TGCGCCAGCAGCCAAAACCCGGGACAAAAAGACGAGCAGTACTTC,CASSQNPGQKDEQYF,15,-,TRBV5-1,-,TRBJ2-7
TGTGCCAGCAGCCCAACTTTGACAGGGACCTACGAGCAGTACTTC,CASSPTLTGTYEQYF,15,TRBD1,TRBV27,few,TRBJ2-7
TGTGCCAGCAGCCCGGACAGGGGGAACTATGGCTACACCTTC,CASSPDRGNYGYTF,14,TRBD1,TRBV7-2,few,TRBJ1-2
TGTGCCAGCAGCCGGACAGGCCTGGAGACCCAGTACTTC,CASSRTGLETQYF,13,TRBD1,TRBV12-3/TRBV12-4,few,TRBJ2-5
TGTGCCAGTAGTATAAGGGTAGCGGAGAGGAAAAACATTCAGTACTTC,CASSIRVAERKNIQYF,16,-,TRBV19,-,TRBJ2-4
TGCGCCAGCAGCGCCCCCGGAAGGGATGAGCAGTTCTTC,CASSAPGRDEQFF,13,-,TRBV4-1,few,TRBJ2-1
TGTGCCAGCAGCCAAGAGCGCGGGAATGAGCAGTTCTTC,CASSQERGNEQFF,13,-,TRBV4-2,many,TRBJ2-1
TGTGCCAGCAGCCACTCCACAGGGAATGGAAACACCATATATTTT,CASSHSTGNGNTIYF,15,-,TRBV6-6,-,TRBJ1-3
TGTGCCAGCAGCCGCACGGACTCTTGGCAGTACTTC,CASSRTDSWQYF,12,-,TRBV6-1,few,TRBJ2-7
TGTGCCAGCAGTGGTACAGGGTGGGGTAGGGAATCGGGCTACACCTTC,CASSGTGWGRESGYTF,16,-,TRBV25-1,few,TRBJ1-2
TGTGCCAGCAGCGTAGCGGGAGTGGGTGAGCAGTTCTTC,CASSVAGVGEQFF,13,TRBD2,TRBV7-2,-,TRBJ2-1
TGTGCCACCCGATCCGGGACAGGGGACACTGAAGCTTTCTTT,CATRSGTGDTEAFF,14,TRBD1,TRBV24-1,-,TRBJ1-1
TGTGCCAGCAGCTCCGGGACTAGCGGCTACAATGAGCAGTTCTTC,CASSSGTSGYNEQFF,15,TRBD2,TRBV7-9,few,TRBJ2-1
TGTGCCAGCACCACGAGCACAGATACGCAGTATTTT,CASTTSTDTQYF,12,-,TRBV6-2/TRBV6-3,few,TRBJ2-3
TGCAGTGCTAGTTTCCCCATAGAAGCGGGAGACCACGAGCAGTACTTC,CSASFPIEAGDHEQYF,16,TRBD2,TRBV20-1,-,TRBJ2-7
TGCGCCAGCAGCTTGGGAGACAGTTCGGGAGCTTTCTTT,CASSLGDSSGAFF,13,-,TRBV5-1,many,TRBJ1-1
TGTGCCAGCAGTTACTCTGGCTTTTATGGCTACACCTTC,CASSYSGFYGYTF,13,-,TRBV6-5,many,TRBJ1-2
TGTGCCAGCAGTCCCCGCCTCCTAGCGGGAGGCTACAATGAGCAGTTCTTC,CASSPRLLAGGYNEQFF,17,TRBD2,TRBV12-3/TRBV12-4,many,TRBJ2-1
TGTGCCAGCAATCTTCAGGGGACAGGGTTCTTC,CASNLQGTGFF,11,TRBD1,TRBV2,few,TRBJ2-1
TGTGCCAGCAGCTTAGTGATTGGCAGCGAGCAGTACTTC,CASSLVIGSEQYF,13,-,TRBV13,many,TRBJ2-7
TGTGCCAGCAGCTGGGGGAGTACTAATGAAAAACTGTTTTTT,CASSWGSTNEKLFF,14,-,TRBV5-6,-,TRBJ1-4
TGTGCCACCAGTGACACTGGGGGCACAGATACGCAGTATTTT,CATSDTGGTDTQYF,14,-,TRBV24-1,-,TRBJ2-3
TGTGCCAGCACCCCGTATCTGAACACCGGGGAGCTGTTTTTT,CASTPYLNTGELFF,14,-,TRBV5-5,few,TRBJ2-2
TGTGCCAGCAAGCAGCGGGGCACAGATACGCAGTATTTT,CASKQRGTDTQYF,13,-,TRBV2,-,TRBJ2-3
TGTGCCAGCAGGCAAAACTCTGGAAACACCATATATTTT,CASRQNSGNTIYF,13,-,TRBV7-2,few,TRBJ1-3
TGCAGTGCGCGCGGTGATGGACAGGGGGGCACTGAAGCTTTCTTT,CSARGDGQGGTEAFF,15,TRBD1,TRBV20-1,-,TRBJ1-1
TGTGCCATCAAACTACAGGGGCCCGAGGACTATGGCTACACCTTC,CAIKLQGPEDYGYTF,15,TRBD1,TRBV10-3,-,TRBJ1-2
TGTGCCAGCAGGACTACAGGGGTTGTCACTGAAGCTTTCTTT,CASRTTGVVTEAFF,14,TRBD1,TRBV12-3/TRBV12-4,-,TRBJ1-1
TGTGCCACTGGACAGGGGAGTAGTAACACTGAAGCTTTCTTT,CATGQGSSNTEAFF,14,TRBD1,TRBV12-3/TRBV12-4,-,TRBJ1-1
TGCGCCAGCAGCTTTTCCCAGACCCTCTCCTACGAGCAGTACTTC,CASSFSQTLSYEQYF,15,-,TRBV5-1,-,TRBJ2-7
TGTGCCACCAGTGACCCGGGACAGCGAGCGGGGAGTCTTATAGTCGATGAGCAGTTCTTC,CATSDPGQRAGSLIVDEQFF,20,-,TRBV24-1,many,TRBJ2-1
TGTGCCAGCAGTGCGGCCAGGGGAAAGAGTCAGCCCCAGCATTTT,CASSAARGKSQPQHF,15,-,TRBV2,-,TRBJ1-5
TGCGCCAGCAGCTTTGAGACAGGAAACACGATTAACTATGGCTACACCTTC,CASSFETGNTINYGYTF,17,-,TRBV5-1,few,TRBJ1-2
TGTGCCAGCAGCTTATTGGGTGGGGATAGCACAGATACGCAGTATTTT,CASSLLGGDSTDTQYF,16,-,TRBV7-2,many,TRBJ2-3
TGTGCCAGCAGTGAATATGGGGCGAACACTGAAGCTTTCTTT,CASSEYGANTEAFF,14,-,TRBV25-1,-,TRBJ1-1
TGTGCCAGCAGCCAATTTAGGGAGCAGTACTTC,CASSQFREQYF,11,-,TRBV3-1,many,TRBJ2-7
TGCGCCAGCAGCGCGGGGACTAGTCCGAATGAGCAGTTCTTC,CASSAGTSPNEQFF,14,TRBD2,TRBV5-1,-,TRBJ2-1
TGCAGTGCTAGAGGCCCGGGGTCTGGGGCCAACGTCCTGACTTTC,CSARGPGSGANVLTF,15,-,TRBV20-1,-,TRBJ2-6
TGTGCCAGCAGCTCCGGGACAGAGAATTCACCCCTCCACTTT,CASSSGTENSPLHF,14,TRBD1,TRBV7-9,-,TRBJ1-6